This T cell receptor (beta chain) was captured in a study of T cells in Graves' hyperthyroidism and ophthalmopathy. Study overall: Peripheral blood specimens were obtained at initial diagnosis, prior to any treatment. Findings of the study overall: Most expanded thyroid clonotypes above 0.001 recurred in blood.

Using RNA transcripts as the source, TCR beta CDR3 regions were amplified. Researchers ran a first-round RT-PCR on the TCR CDR3 using the HTBI primer set. TCRdb reprocessed the multiplex PCR reads with MiXCR, giving one entry per CDR3 protein. The data show about 290,000 distinct CDR3 sequences, 15% to 20% seen once. Diagnosing involved the use of clinical symptoms, serum thyroxine and TRAb, thyroid ultrasound and orbital computed tomography. PBMCs came from 7.5 to 10 ml fresh peripheral blood. V was pared by 1 base and J by 6 bases, with 13 bases between. Looked up from germline, CDR1 is SGHAT and CDR2 is FQNNGV. The CDR3 spans 14 residues. To note about this clonotype: Antigen specificity is unknown.

J is TRBJ2-7 and V is TRBV11-2; tentatively, D is TRBD2 (6 bases). Sequencing used blood. The TCR was taken from a man aged 25 to 40 with Graves' hyperthyroidism. CDR3 sequence reads: CASSLGSGGAEQYF. The CDR3 DNA sequence: TGTGCCAGCAGCTTAGGGTCCGGGGGAGCCGAGCAGTACTTC. The whole variable domain, filled in from reference TRBV11-2 and TRBJ2-7, reads EAGVAQSPRYKIIEKRQSVAFWCNPISGHATLYWYQQILGQGPKLLIQFQNNGVVDDSQLPKDRFSAERLKGVDSTLKIQPAKLEDSAVYLCASSLGSGGAEQYFGPGTRLTVT.